This TCR beta chain was sequenced during a study of blood T cells in healthy people across ages. This clonotype came up many times. There are 13 residues in the CDR3. Germline loops: CDR1 SQVTM, CDR2 ANQGSEA. V was cut by 4 bases and J by 0 bases, with 10 bases left in between. A second about 7 to 11 cycle PCR used barcoded and J-beta primers. With 12 random nucleotides, a template-switch adaptor tagged each individual cDNA molecule. TCRdb reprocessed the 5' RACE reads with MiXCR, giving one entry per CDR3 protein. Found here are around 1,500,000 distinct CDR3 sequences, 28% of them singletons; the top ten hold 7.7%.

The sequence was collected from a woman under 40 in good health. The chain combines TRBV29-1 with TRBJ2-7; no clear D gene. Material for sequencing was blood. In DNA form, the CDR3 reads TGCAGCGTTGCTACCGCTACCTCCTACGAGCAGTACTTC. Amino acids: CSVATATSYEQYF.